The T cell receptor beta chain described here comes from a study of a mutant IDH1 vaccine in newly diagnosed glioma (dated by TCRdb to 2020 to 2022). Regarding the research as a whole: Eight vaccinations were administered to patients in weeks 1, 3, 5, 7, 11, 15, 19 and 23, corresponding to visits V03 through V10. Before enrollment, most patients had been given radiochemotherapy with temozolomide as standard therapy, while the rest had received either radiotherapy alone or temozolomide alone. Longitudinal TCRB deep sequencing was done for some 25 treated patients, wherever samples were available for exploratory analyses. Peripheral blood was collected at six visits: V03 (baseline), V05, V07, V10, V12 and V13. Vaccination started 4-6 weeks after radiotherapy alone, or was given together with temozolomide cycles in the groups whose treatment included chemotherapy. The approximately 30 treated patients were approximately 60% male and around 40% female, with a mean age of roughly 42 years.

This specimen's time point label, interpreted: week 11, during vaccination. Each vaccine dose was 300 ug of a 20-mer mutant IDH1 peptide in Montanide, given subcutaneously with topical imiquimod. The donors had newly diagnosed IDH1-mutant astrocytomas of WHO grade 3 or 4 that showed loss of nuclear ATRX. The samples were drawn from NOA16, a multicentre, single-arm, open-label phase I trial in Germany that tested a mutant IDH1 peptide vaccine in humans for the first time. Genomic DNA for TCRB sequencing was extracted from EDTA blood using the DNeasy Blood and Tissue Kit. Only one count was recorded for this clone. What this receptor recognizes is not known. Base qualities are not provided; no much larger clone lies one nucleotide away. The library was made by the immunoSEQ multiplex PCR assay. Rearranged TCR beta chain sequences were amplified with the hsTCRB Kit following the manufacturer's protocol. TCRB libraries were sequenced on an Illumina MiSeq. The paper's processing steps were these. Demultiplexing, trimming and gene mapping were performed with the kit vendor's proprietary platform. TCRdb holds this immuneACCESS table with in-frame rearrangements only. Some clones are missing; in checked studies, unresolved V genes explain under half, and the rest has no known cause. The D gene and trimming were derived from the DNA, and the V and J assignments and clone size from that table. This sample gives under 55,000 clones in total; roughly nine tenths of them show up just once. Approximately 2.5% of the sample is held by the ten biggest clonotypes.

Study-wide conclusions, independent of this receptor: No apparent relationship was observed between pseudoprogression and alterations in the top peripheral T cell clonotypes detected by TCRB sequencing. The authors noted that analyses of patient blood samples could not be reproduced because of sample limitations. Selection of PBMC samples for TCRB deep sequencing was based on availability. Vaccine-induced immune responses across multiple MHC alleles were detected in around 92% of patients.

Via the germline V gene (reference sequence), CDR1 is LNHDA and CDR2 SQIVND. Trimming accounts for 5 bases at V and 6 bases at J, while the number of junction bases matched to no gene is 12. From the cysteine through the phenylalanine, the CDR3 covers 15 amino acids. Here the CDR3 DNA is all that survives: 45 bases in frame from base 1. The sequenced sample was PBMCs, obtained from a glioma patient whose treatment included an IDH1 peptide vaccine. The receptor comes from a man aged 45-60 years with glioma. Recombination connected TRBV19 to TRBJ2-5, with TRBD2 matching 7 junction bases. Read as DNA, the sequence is TGTGCCAGTAGTCCCCGGGGAGGGGCCGGAAAGACCCAGTACTTC. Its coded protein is CASSPRGGAGKTQYF.